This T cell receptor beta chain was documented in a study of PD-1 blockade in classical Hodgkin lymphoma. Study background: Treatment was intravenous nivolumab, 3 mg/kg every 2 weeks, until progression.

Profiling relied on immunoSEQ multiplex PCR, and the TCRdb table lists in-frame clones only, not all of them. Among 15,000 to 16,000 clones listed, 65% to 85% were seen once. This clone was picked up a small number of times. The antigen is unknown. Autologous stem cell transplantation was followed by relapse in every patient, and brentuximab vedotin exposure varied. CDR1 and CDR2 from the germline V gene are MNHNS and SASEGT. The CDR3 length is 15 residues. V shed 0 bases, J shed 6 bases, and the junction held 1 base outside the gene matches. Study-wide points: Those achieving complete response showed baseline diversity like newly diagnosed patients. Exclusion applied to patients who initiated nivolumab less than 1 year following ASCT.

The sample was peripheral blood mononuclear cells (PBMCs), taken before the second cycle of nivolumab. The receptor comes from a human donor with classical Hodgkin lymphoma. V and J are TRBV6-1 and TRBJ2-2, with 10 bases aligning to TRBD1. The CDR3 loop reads CASSEADRGSGELFF. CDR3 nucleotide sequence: TGTGCCAGCAGTGAAGCGGACAGGGGGTCCGGGGAGCTGTTTTTT.